The clone carrying this T cell receptor (beta chain) has ten or more counts. Its antigen remains unidentified. Trimming took 5 bases from V and 5 from J, leaving 9 bases between them. This CDR3 has 12 residues. Germline V gives CDR1 MNHNS, CDR2 SASEGT. This specimen belongs to a study of T cells in Graves' hyperthyroidism and ophthalmopathy. Study details: Peripheral blood specimens were obtained at initial diagnosis, prior to any treatment. Overall study results and limits: Most expanded thyroid clonotypes above 0.001 recurred in blood.

Researchers barred patients who had uncontrolled infection, other autoimmune disease, pregnancy or lactation. RNA transcripts gave rise to amplified TCR beta CDR3 regions. A first-round RT-PCR of the TCR CDR3 used the HTBI primer set. A single record per CDR3 protein comes from TCRdb applying MiXCR to the multiplex PCR reads. The sample has hundreds of thousands of distinct CDR3 sequences; 16% are singletons. This receptor was identified in a woman younger than 35 with Graves' hyperthyroidism. Sequencing input: blood. The rearrangement links TRBV6-1 to TRBJ1-2, with TRBD1 as a possible D gene (6 bases). For the CDR3, the DNA is TGTGCCAGCAGTCTCACAGGGTATGGCTACACCTTC. Protein product: CASSLTGYGYTF.